The rows below give T cell receptor beta chains drawn from one sample of a study of blood T cell repertoires in COVID-19. Clones were read by immunoSEQ multiplex PCR, and TCRdb kept only the in-frame ones, dropping some. The sample shows approximately 170,000 clones, around 86% of them seen only once. The sample consisted of peripheral blood. The receptors were gathered from a man in his 70s who had recovered from COVID-19. The CDR3 runs from the conserved cysteine through the conserved F or W. Each record gives: CDR3 protein, CDR3 DNA, D gene, V gene, J gene, clone size. A D gene is named only where the DNA matches it firmly. The size field is filled for only some rows; it gives once, few, many or a size class.

CDR3 protein: CASKSGGGTDTQYF
CDR3 DNA: TGTGCCAGCAAGTCAGGGGGTGGCACAGATACGCAGTATTTT
D gene: TRBD1
V gene: TRBV7-3
J gene: TRBJ2-3
clone size: .

CDR3 protein: CASSSGQENTEAFF
CDR3 DNA: TGTGCCAGCAGCTCAGGACAGGAGAACACTGAAGCTTTCTTT
D gene: TRBD1
V gene: TRBV7-2
J gene: TRBJ1-1
clone size: .

CDR3 protein: CATSRASTNEKLFF
CDR3 DNA: TGTGCCACCAGCAGAGCAAGCACTAATGAAAAACTGTTTTTT
D gene: .
V gene: TRBV15
J gene: TRBJ1-4
clone size: .

CDR3 protein: CAISESNSAEQFF
CDR3 DNA: TGTGCCATCAGTGAGTCCAACTCCGCTGAGCAGTTCTTC
D gene: .
V gene: TRBV10-3
J gene: TRBJ2-1
clone size: few

CDR3 protein: CASSLPVSGAYEQYF
CDR3 DNA: TGTGCCAGCAGCTTACCAGTTAGCGGGGCCTACGAGCAGTACTTC
D gene: TRBD2
V gene: TRBV13
J gene: TRBJ2-7
clone size: .

CDR3 protein: CASSARTGAGNTIYF
CDR3 DNA: TGTGCCAGCAGCGCCAGAACAGGGGCTGGAAACACCATATATTTT
D gene: TRBD1
V gene: TRBV9
J gene: TRBJ1-3
clone size: few

CDR3 protein: CASSQKSRNTEAFF
CDR3 DNA: TGTGCCAGCAGCCAAAAATCGAGGAACACTGAAGCTTTCTTT
D gene: .
V gene: TRBV3-1/TRBV3-2
J gene: TRBJ1-1
clone size: .

CDR3 protein: CASSLGGQGREKLFF
CDR3 DNA: TGTGCCAGCAGCTTAGGGGGACAGGGTCGTGAAAAACTGTTTTTT
D gene: TRBD1
V gene: TRBV7-6
J gene: TRBJ1-4
clone size: once

CDR3 protein: CASTPGLNQETQYF
CDR3 DNA: TGTGCCAGCACCCCAGGACTCAATCAAGAGACCCAGTACTTC
D gene: .
V gene: TRBV7-9
J gene: TRBJ2-5
clone size: .

CDR3 protein: CASSQDAQPGLAGVDTQYF
CDR3 DNA: TGCGCCAGCAGCCAAGACGCCCAACCGGGACTAGCGGGAGTGGATACGCAGTATTTT
D gene: TRBD2
V gene: TRBV4-1
J gene: TRBJ2-3
clone size: .

CDR3 protein: CARRETNTEAFF
CDR3 DNA: TGTGCCCGGAGGGAGACCAACACTGAAGCTTTCTTT
D gene: .
V gene: TRBV30
J gene: TRBJ1-1
clone size: once

CDR3 protein: CASKAGGVRNEQFF
CDR3 DNA: TGCGCCAGCAAAGCAGGGGGCGTCAGGAACGAGCAGTTCTTC
D gene: TRBD1
V gene: TRBV4-3
J gene: TRBJ2-1
clone size: .

CDR3 protein: CASSSLRGIQYF
CDR3 DNA: TGTGCCAGCAGTTCCCTCAGGGGCATTCAGTACTTC
D gene: .
V gene: TRBV27
J gene: TRBJ2-4
clone size: .

CDR3 protein: CASSYSRTGRRETQYF
CDR3 DNA: TGTGCCAGCAGTTATTCAAGGACAGGGAGGAGAGAGACCCAGTACTTC
D gene: TRBD1
V gene: TRBV6-2/TRBV6-3
J gene: TRBJ2-5
clone size: once

CDR3 protein: CASKSGENTQYF
CDR3 DNA: TGTGCCAGCAAATCAGGGGAAAATACGCAGTATTTT
D gene: .
V gene: TRBV2
J gene: TRBJ2-3
clone size: many

CDR3 protein: CASSSLGDTQYF
CDR3 DNA: TGCGCCAGCAGCTCCCTGGGCGATACGCAGTATTTT
D gene: .
V gene: TRBV5-1
J gene: TRBJ2-3
clone size: once

CDR3 protein: CASSLGNEQFF
CDR3 DNA: TGTGCCAGTAGTCTCGGGAATGAGCAGTTCTTC
D gene: .
V gene: TRBV19
J gene: TRBJ2-1
clone size: .

CDR3 protein: CASSQEGGGRVSGYTF
CDR3 DNA: TGTGCCAGCAGCCAAGAAGGAGGGGGCAGGGTGAGTGGCTACACCTTC
D gene: TRBD1
V gene: TRBV3-1/TRBV3-2
J gene: TRBJ1-2
clone size: .

CDR3 protein: CASSLAPPQGEAFF
CDR3 DNA: TGCGCCAGCAGCTTGGCTCCTCCACAGGGGGAAGCTTTCTTT
D gene: TRBD1
V gene: TRBV5-1
J gene: TRBJ1-1
clone size: once

CDR3 protein: CATSSELAGVNEQFF
CDR3 DNA: TGTGCCACCAGTTCAGAGCTAGCGGGGGTTAATGAGCAGTTCTTC
D gene: TRBD2
V gene: TRBV24-1
J gene: TRBJ2-1
clone size: .

CDR3 protein: CASSQVASSKTQYF
CDR3 DNA: TGCGCCAGCAGCCAAGTGGCTAGCTCGAAGACCCAGTACTTC
D gene: .
V gene: TRBV4-1
J gene: TRBJ2-5
clone size: .

CDR3 protein: CASSLSATAYYGYTF
CDR3 DNA: TGTGCCAGCAGCTTGAGTGCGACAGCCTACTATGGCTACACCTTC
D gene: .
V gene: TRBV5-4
J gene: TRBJ1-2
clone size: few

CDR3 protein: CASSVGNSGSGSYNEQFF
CDR3 DNA: TGTGCCAGCAGCGTAGGCAATAGCGGATCCGGCTCCTACAATGAGCAGTTCTTC
D gene: .
V gene: TRBV9
J gene: TRBJ2-1
clone size: .

CDR3 protein: CASMARLSSYNEQFF
CDR3 DNA: TGTGCCAGCATGGCGAGGTTAAGTTCCTACAATGAGCAGTTCTTC
D gene: .
V gene: TRBV6-5
J gene: TRBJ2-1
clone size: .

CDR3 protein: CAISKFAAGQSSYEQYF
CDR3 DNA: TGTGCCATCAGTAAGTTTGCGGCGGGGCAGAGCTCCTACGAGCAGTACTTC
D gene: .
V gene: TRBV10-3
J gene: TRBJ2-7
clone size: .

CDR3 protein: CASGVDRAIGANVLTF
CDR3 DNA: TGTGCCAGCGGGGTGGACAGGGCGATTGGGGCCAACGTCCTGACTTTC
D gene: TRBD1
V gene: TRBV2
J gene: TRBJ2-6
clone size: .

CDR3 protein: CASSVGRGSNTGELFF
CDR3 DNA: TGTGCCAGCAGCGTAGGGAGGGGCTCGAACACCGGGGAGCTGTTTTTT
D gene: .
V gene: TRBV9
J gene: TRBJ2-2
clone size: .

CDR3 protein: CASSSVTGGGNQPQHF
CDR3 DNA: TGTGCCAGCAGCTCCGTGACAGGGGGTGGCAATCAGCCCCAGCATTTT
D gene: TRBD1
V gene: TRBV5-6
J gene: TRBJ1-5
clone size: once

CDR3 protein: CAWSVLQGRNEQFF
CDR3 DNA: TGTGCCTGGAGTGTACTACAGGGGCGGAATGAGCAGTTCTTC
D gene: TRBD1
V gene: TRBV30
J gene: TRBJ2-1
clone size: .

CDR3 protein: CASSVDSGTGELFF
CDR3 DNA: TGTGCCAGCAGCGTAGATAGCGGAACCGGGGAGCTGTTTTTT
D gene: .
V gene: TRBV9
J gene: TRBJ2-2
clone size: .

CDR3 protein: CASSDLWASGSYEQYF
CDR3 DNA: TGTGCCAGCAGTGACTTGTGGGCTAGCGGGAGCTACGAGCAGTACTTC
D gene: TRBD2
V gene: TRBV6-4
J gene: TRBJ2-7
clone size: .

CDR3 protein: CAWRELDSGRELFF
CDR3 DNA: TGTGCCTGGAGAGAGCTGGACTCCGGTAGGGAACTGTTTTTT
D gene: .
V gene: TRBV30
J gene: TRBJ1-4
clone size: .

CDR3 protein: CASSLSSGWNEKLFF
CDR3 DNA: TGTGCCAGCAGCTTAAGTTCAGGGTGGAATGAAAAACTGTTTTTT
D gene: .
V gene: TRBV11-2
J gene: TRBJ1-4
clone size: .

CDR3 protein: CSARDREAFF
CDR3 DNA: TGCAGTGCTAGGGACAGAGAAGCTTTCTTT
D gene: .
V gene: TRBV20-1
J gene: TRBJ1-1
clone size: .

CDR3 protein: CASRISDSTGELFF
CDR3 DNA: TGTGCCAGCAGAATATCGGACAGCACCGGGGAGCTGTTTTTT
D gene: .
V gene: TRBV11-2
J gene: TRBJ2-2
clone size: .

CDR3 protein: CASSQESGVPRQYF
CDR3 DNA: TGTGCCAGCAGCCAAGAAAGCGGAGTCCCCCGGCAGTATTTT
D gene: .
V gene: TRBV14
J gene: TRBJ2-3
clone size: .

CDR3 protein: CSVEKGQGAYGYTF
CDR3 DNA: TGCAGCGTTGAAAAGGGACAGGGGGCATATGGCTACACCTTC
D gene: TRBD1
V gene: TRBV29-1
J gene: TRBJ1-2
clone size: .

CDR3 protein: CASSSRDTQYF
CDR3 DNA: TGTGCCAGCAGCTCGCGGGATACGCAGTATTTT
D gene: .
V gene: TRBV11-2
J gene: TRBJ2-3
clone size: .

CDR3 protein: CATSRDRWSYNSPLHF
CDR3 DNA: TGTGCCACCAGCAGAGATAGATGGTCCTATAATTCACCCCTCCACTTT
D gene: .
V gene: TRBV15
J gene: TRBJ1-6
clone size: .

CDR3 protein: CASSESRRKNTDTQYF
CDR3 DNA: TGCGCCAGCAGTGAGTCTCGGCGGAAAAACACAGATACGCAGTATTTT
D gene: .
V gene: TRBV10-1
J gene: TRBJ2-3
clone size: .